The 24 T cell receptor beta chains reported below all come from one sample, sequenced in a study of identifying expanded T cells in peripheral blood. Some clones are missing from TCRdb's copy, which holds only in-frame ones; the method was immunoSEQ multiplex PCR. Found here are some 78,000 clones, approximately 84% of them singletons; the top ten hold approximately 20%. The specimen was blood. All receptors derive from a person aged 18-70 years in good health.

The chain joins TRBV30 to TRBJ1-2; D is ambiguous. Trimming pared 3 bases from V and 5 bases from J, leaving 13 bases between. Germline V gene data show CDR1 as GTSNPN and CDR2 as SVGIG (reference sequence). The CDR3 covers 13 residues. The CDR3 protein is CAWSPADTYGYTF. CDR3 nucleotide sequence: TGTGCCTGGAGCCCCGCCGACACATATGGCTACACCTTC.

In this sample, this clone turned up once. The chain recombines TRBV11-2 with TRBJ2-7; D is perhaps TRBD1 (5 bases). Germline-derived CDR1 and CDR2 are SGHAT and FQNNGV. V was pared by 5 bases and J by 0 bases, with 14 bases between. The CDR3 loop spans 15 amino acids. The CDR3 region has the DNA TGTGCCAGCAGCCAAGGGGCAGCAAACTCCTACGAGCAGTACTTC. It encodes CASSQGAANSYEQYF. The full variable domain, with the rest looked up from reference TRBV11-2 and TRBJ2-7, is EAGVAQSPRYKIIEKRQSVAFWCNPISGHATLYWYQQILGQGPKLLIQFQNNGVVDDSQLPKDRFSAERLKGVDSTLKIQPAKLEDSAVYLCASSQGAANSYEQYFGPGTRLTVT.

A few counts support this clone. The chain recombines TRBV5-1 with TRBJ2-3, with D tentatively TRBD1 (6 bases). Trimming removed 1 base at V and 3 bases at J, with 9 bases between. CDR3 length equals 14 residues. CDR1 and CDR2 (germline): SGHRS, YFSETQ. The DNA of the CDR3 is TGCGCCAGCAGCTTGACAGGGACGACAGATACGCAGTATTTT. Translating gives CASSLTGTTDTQYF. Filled out from reference TRBV5-1 and TRBJ2-3, the complete variable domain reads KAGVTQTPRYLIKTRGQQVTLSCSPISGHRSVSWYQQTPGQGLQFLFEYFSETQRNKGNFPGRFSGRQFSNSRSEMNVSTLELGDSALYLCASSLTGTTDTQYFGPGTRLTVL.

The chain uses TRBV7-2 and TRBJ2-6; TRBD2 is a possible D gene (5 bases). The germline V and J ends were trimmed by 10 bases and 0 bases, with 10 bases remaining between them. Germline CDR1 is SGHTA and CDR2 is FQGNSA. CDR3 length: 14 amino acids. CDR3 amino acids: CATSRDSGANVLTF. DNA for the CDR3: TGTGCCACATCGAGGGACTCTGGGGCCAACGTCCTGACTTTC.

This chain connects TRBV5-1 to TRBJ2-2, with D perhaps TRBD1 (8 bases). V lost 7 bases to trimming and J lost 1 base, with 14 bases between them. The CDR3 is 15 amino acids. Germline V gene sequence: CDR1 SGHRS, CDR2 YFSETQ. The CDR3, as DNA: TGCGCCAGCGGGAGCGGGACAGGGAACACCGGGGAGCTGTTTTTT. It is translated as CASGSGTGNTGELFF.

The V gene is TRBV27, the J gene TRBJ2-1; D unresolved. The length of the CDR3 is 12 residues. CDR1 is MNHEY and CDR2 is SMNVEV in the germline V gene (reference sequence). Trimming shortened V by 5 bases and J by 3 bases, and 5 bases separated the two germline ends. This CDR3 is CASSLNYNEQFF. In DNA, the CDR3 is TGTGCCAGCAGTCTAAACTACAATGAGCAGTTCTTC.

V is TRBV18 and J is TRBJ2-6; 8 bases agree with TRBD1. Germline assignment: CDR1 KGHSH and CDR2 LQKENI. The CDR3 spans 19 residues. V gave up 1 base and J gave up 0 bases; unmatched junction bases: 8. The CDR3 here is CASSPRTGQGGSGANVLTF. The CDR3 DNA reads TGTGCCAGCTCACCACGAACTGGACAGGGCGGCTCTGGGGCCAACGTCCTGACTTTC.

J is TRBJ1-5 and V is TRBV6-1; 7 nucleotides align to TRBD1. The CDR3 length is 14 residues. V was clipped by 6 bases and J by 7 bases; unmatched bases: 9. CDR1 is MNHNS, CDR2 SASEGT, per germline. The CDR3 DNA reads as TGTGCCAGCAGCGCCAGACAGGGTAGCCAGCCCCAGCATTTT. Translating gives CASSARQGSQPQHF.

This clone was seen a handful of times. The chain links TRBV29-1 to TRBJ1-2; D is undetermined. The V and J ends lost 5 bases and 8 bases respectively, with 18 bases between them. Germline assignment: CDR1 SQVTM and CDR2 ANQGSEA. This CDR3 has 13 residues. DNA of the CDR3: TGCAGCGTTCCCCGACCGGACTTGGAAGGCTACACCTTC. Protein: CSVPRPDLEGYTF.

V usage is TRBV7-3 and J usage is TRBJ2-2, with D possibly being TRBD1 (6 bases). Germline loops: CDR1 SGHTA, CDR2 FQGTGA. The V gene lost 1 base and the J gene lost 6 bases, with 12 bases spanning the gap. The length of the CDR3 is 15 residues. The CDR3 coding sequence is TGTGCCAGCAGCTTAAGTGGGGGCGCGGCCGGGGAGCTGTTTTTT. Translating it yields CASSLSGGAAGELFF.

The chain joins TRBV5-7 to TRBJ2-7, with D possibly TRBD1 on 5 matching bases. TRBV5-7 is marked as an open reading frame, function uncertain. The CDR3 is 15 amino acids. Between the trimmed V and J ends, which lost 3 bases and 0 bases, there was a span of 13 bases. The CDR3 reads CASSSPRQPSYEQYF. CDR3 DNA sequence: TGTGCCAGCAGCTCGCCGAGACAGCCCTCCTACGAGCAGTACTTC.

The chain uses TRBV15 and TRBJ1-5, with D unresolved. CDR3 length: 13 residues. Germline V gene lookup returns CDR1 LNHNV and CDR2 YYDKDF (reference sequence). Deletions cut 3 bases from V and 7 bases from J, with 10 bases between. The CDR3 region is CATSSEGSQPQHF. The CDR3 DNA reads TGTGCCACCAGCAGCGAGGGTAGCCAGCCCCAGCATTTT.

This sequence joins TRBV7-2 and TRBJ1-5, with 7 bases identical to TRBD1. The germline V gene encodes CDR1 SGHTA and CDR2 FQGNSA. The trim removed 2 bases at V and 4 bases at J, leaving 5 bases unmatched. CDR3 length: 15 residues. CDR3 nucleotides: TGTGCCAGCAGCTTATCCCAGGGGGTGAATCAGCCCCAGCATTTT. Translating it yields CASSLSQGVNQPQHF.

This clone is judged medium-sized. Distinct nucleotide sequences in the sample also encode this CDR3. The chain is built from TRBV10-3 and TRBJ2-1, with 8 bases that match TRBD2. The V segment lost 4 bases and the J segment 7 bases; nucleotides outside the gene matches: 3. CDR3 length: 13 amino acids. In germline, CDR1 is ENHRY, CDR2 SYGVKD. The CDR3 bases are TGTGCCATCAGTGTACCTAGCGGGAATGAGCAGTTCTTC. Protein product: CAISVPSGNEQFF.

A word on this clone: The germline gene is not matched at one end of the junction; a read error may be the cause. The chain uses TRBV7-9 and TRBJ2-1; the D call may be TRBD1 or TRBD2 (5 bases each). The CDR3 totals 13 residues. Germline V gene lookup returns CDR1 SEHNR and CDR2 FQNEAQ (reference sequence). DNA of the CDR3: TGTGCCAGCAGCATAGCGACAGACAATGAGCAGTTCTTC. This sequence encodes CASSIATDNEQFF.

This CDR3 reads CASSVGRLEKPDTQYF. The CDR3 DNA sequence: TGTGCCAGCAGCGTAGGGCGCCTAGAGAAACCAGATACGCAGTATTTT. The chain links TRBV9 to TRBJ2-3, with unresolved D. With 0 bases removed from V and 4 bases from J, the gap between germline ends came to 15 bases. CDR3 length: 16 amino acids. CDR1 is SGDLS, CDR2 YYNGEE, per germline.

This clone has only a few counts. This chain joins TRBV30 and TRBJ1-2; D call uncertain. This CDR3 region has 13 residues. CDR1 GTSNPN and CDR2 SVGIG come from the germline V gene (reference sequence). V lost 6 bases to trimming and J lost 4 bases, with 15 bases between them. In DNA, the CDR3 is TGTGCCTGTCTCGTCGTCGCGAGCTATGGCTACACCTTC. This translates into CACLVVASYGYTF.

The V gene is TRBV5-4, the J gene TRBJ2-7, with no clear D. The CDR3 runs 12 residues. Germline loops: CDR1 SGHNT, CDR2 YYREEE (reference sequence). The germline V and J ends were trimmed by 2 bases and 0 bases, with 3 bases remaining between them. The CDR3 nucleotides read TGTGCCAGCAGCTTAAGCTCCTACGAGCAGTACTTC. As protein: CASSLSSYEQYF.

The chain combines TRBV19 with TRBJ1-5, with D possibly TRBD1 on 5 matching bases. V was pared by 5 bases and J by 9 bases, with 14 bases between. The V gene's germline CDR1 is LNHDA and CDR2 SQIVND (reference sequence). The CDR3 is made up of 13 amino acids. CDR3 in DNA: TGTGCCAGTAGTGCCCCGGGGACCCCGCCCCAGCATTTT. Translated, it gives CASSAPGTPPQHF.

The chain carries TRBV7-9 and TRBJ2-7; 9 bases fit TRBD1. This CDR3 is 14 amino acids long. Per the germline V gene, CDR1 is SEHNR and CDR2 is FQNEAQ (reference sequence). Trimming took 5 bases from V and 1 from J; bases not matched to a gene: 3. The CDR3 coding sequence is TGTGCCAGCAGCGGGGGACAGGGATCCTACGAGCAGTACTTC. Its translation is CASSGGQGSYEQYF.

The V gene is TRBV7-8, the J gene TRBJ1-1, with D perhaps matching TRBD1 (5 bases). Germline V gives CDR1 SGHVS, CDR2 FQNEAQ. This CDR3 spans 15 amino acids. Trimming removed 5 bases from V and 7 bases from J, with 20 bases in between. This CDR3 is CASSETGLMGGEAFF. Written as DNA, the CDR3 is TGTGCCAGCAGCGAAACGGGCCTGATGGGGGGTGAAGCTTTCTTT.

This rearrangement joins TRBV7-9 to TRBJ2-7, with D unclear. This CDR3 is 11 amino acids long. From germline, CDR1 is SEHNR and CDR2 FQNEAQ (reference sequence). The ends were cut back, 4 bases at V and 5 bases at J, with 6 bases in the middle. The CDR3 spells CASSSGHEQYF. CDR3 DNA sequence: TGTGCCAGCAGCTCCGGTCACGAGCAGTACTTC.

This clone was found once. J is TRBJ2-5 and V is TRBV28, with D perhaps matching TRBD2 (5 bases). The J call could be wrong; TRBJ2-7 is a better fit for the DNA end. Germline-derived CDR1 and CDR2 are MDHEN and SYDVKM. CDR3 length equals 12 residues. The CDR3 here is CASRAGENEQYF. The CDR3 region has the DNA TGTGCCAGCAGGGCCGGGGAGAACGAGCAGTACTTC.

The genes are TRBV19 and TRBJ1-5; D might be TRBD1 (5 bases). CDR1 and CDR2 (germline): LNHDA, SQIVND (reference sequence). The V gene lost 3 bases and the J gene lost 2 bases, with 17 bases spanning the gap. There are 17 residues in the CDR3. Here the CDR3 reads CASSIPRARLGNQPQHF. Written as DNA, the CDR3 is TGTGCCAGTAGTATTCCCAGGGCCCGGCTGGGCAATCAGCCCCAGCATTTT.